This TCR beta chain is from a study of Ad26.COV2.S vaccination and SARS-CoV-2 variants. Study results and caveats: For non-spike TCRs, breadth in vaccine recipients resembled that in placebo recipients.

Only in-frame clones appear in the TCRdb table, and some are missing; sequencing was by immunoSEQ multiplex PCR. Here the sample spans around 400,000 clones, 83% being singletons. V gave up 5 bases and J gave up 0 bases, with 12 bases separating them. The V gene's germline CDR1 is SGHRS and CDR2 YFSETQ. This CDR3 region has 15 residues. As for this clone: No antigen is known for it.

Documented treatment: roughly 20 received Ad26.COV2.S at low or high dose, single or two shots; 5 received placebo; per-sample allocation not given. Day 63 following the first vaccine or placebo injection was when the samples were taken. The rearrangement joins TRBV5-1 to TRBJ2-1; D may be TRBD1 (5 bases). The sample in question was peripheral blood, obtained in a trial of Ad26.COV2.S vaccine versus placebo. The TCR originated in a person between 18 and 65 years old who received the Ad26.COV2.S COVID-19 vaccine or a placebo. The CDR3 is CASSHDSDSYNEQFF. The CDR3 nucleotides are TGCGCCAGCAGTCACGACAGTGACTCCTACAATGAGCAGTTCTTC.